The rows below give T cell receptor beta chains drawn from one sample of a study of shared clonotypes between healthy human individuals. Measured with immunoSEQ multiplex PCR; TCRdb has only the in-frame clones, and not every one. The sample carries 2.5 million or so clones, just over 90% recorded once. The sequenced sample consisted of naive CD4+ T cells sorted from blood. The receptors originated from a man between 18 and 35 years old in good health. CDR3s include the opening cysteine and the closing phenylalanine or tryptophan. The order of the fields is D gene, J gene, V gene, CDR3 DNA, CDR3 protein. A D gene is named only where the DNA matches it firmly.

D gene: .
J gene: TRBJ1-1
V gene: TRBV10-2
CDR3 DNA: TGCGCCAGCAGTGAGTCGTTAGGGGGAGTCACTGAAGCTTTCTTT
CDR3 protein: CASSESLGGVTEAFF

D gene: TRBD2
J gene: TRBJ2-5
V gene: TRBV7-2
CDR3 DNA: TGTGCCAGCCTAGTTGGGACTAGCGGGACCCAGTACTTC
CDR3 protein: CASLVGTSGTQYF

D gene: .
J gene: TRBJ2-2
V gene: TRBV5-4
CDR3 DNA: TGTGCCAGCAGGCACTTAGAGGGCACCGGGGAGCTGTTTTTT
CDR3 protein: CASRHLEGTGELFF

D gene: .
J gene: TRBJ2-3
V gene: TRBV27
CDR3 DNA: TGTGCCAGCAGTCAAACGGGACGGACGTCGCAGTATTTT
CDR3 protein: CASSQTGRTSQYF

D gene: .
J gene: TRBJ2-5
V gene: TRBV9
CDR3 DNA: TGTGCCAGCAGCGTAGGTCCGACCGGGTCTGCCGAGACCCAGTACTTC
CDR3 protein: CASSVGPTGSAETQYF

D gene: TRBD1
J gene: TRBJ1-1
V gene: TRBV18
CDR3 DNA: TGTGCCAGCTCACCACCGGGACAGTATAACACTGAAGCTTTCTTT
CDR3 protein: CASSPPGQYNTEAFF

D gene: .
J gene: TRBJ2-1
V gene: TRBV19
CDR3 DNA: TGTGCCAGTAGTCCCTGGAGAGGAAATGAGCAGTTCTTC
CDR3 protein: CASSPWRGNEQFF

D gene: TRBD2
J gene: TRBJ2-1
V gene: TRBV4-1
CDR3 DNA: TGCGCCAGCAGCCACAAAGCGGGAGGGGATGAGCAGTTCTTC
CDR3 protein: CASSHKAGGDEQFF

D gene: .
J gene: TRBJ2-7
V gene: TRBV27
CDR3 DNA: TGTGCCAGCAGGAAGGCAGGGCGTGTCTACGAGCAGTACTTC
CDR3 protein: CASRKAGRVYEQYF

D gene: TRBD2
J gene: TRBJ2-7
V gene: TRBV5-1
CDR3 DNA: TGCGCCAGCAGATCCGGGACTAGCGGGACCCACGAGCAGTACTTC
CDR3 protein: CASRSGTSGTHEQYF

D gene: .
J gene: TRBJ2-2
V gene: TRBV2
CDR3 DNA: TGTGCCAGCAGTGAAGCGGTAACCGGGGAGCTGTTTTTT
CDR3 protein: CASSEAVTGELFF

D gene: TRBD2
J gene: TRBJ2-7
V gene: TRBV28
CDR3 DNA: TGTGCCAGCATTTCGTCCAACGTCGGGGGGATCCACGAGCAGTACTTC
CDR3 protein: CASISSNVGGIHEQYF